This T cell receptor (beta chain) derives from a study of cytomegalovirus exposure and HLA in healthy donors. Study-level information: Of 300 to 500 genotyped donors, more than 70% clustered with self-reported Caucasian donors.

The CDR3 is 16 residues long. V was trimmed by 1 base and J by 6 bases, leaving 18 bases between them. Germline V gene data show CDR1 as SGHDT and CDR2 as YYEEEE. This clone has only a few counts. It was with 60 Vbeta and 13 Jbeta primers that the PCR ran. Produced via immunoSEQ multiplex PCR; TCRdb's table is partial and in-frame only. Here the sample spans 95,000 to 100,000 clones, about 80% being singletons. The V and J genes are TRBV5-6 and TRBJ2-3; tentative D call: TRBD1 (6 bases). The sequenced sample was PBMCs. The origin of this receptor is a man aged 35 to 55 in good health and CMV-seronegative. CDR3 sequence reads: CASSLKNYRVRDTQYF. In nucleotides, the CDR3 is TGTGCCAGCAGCTTGAAAAATTACAGGGTCAGGGATACGCAGTATTTT.